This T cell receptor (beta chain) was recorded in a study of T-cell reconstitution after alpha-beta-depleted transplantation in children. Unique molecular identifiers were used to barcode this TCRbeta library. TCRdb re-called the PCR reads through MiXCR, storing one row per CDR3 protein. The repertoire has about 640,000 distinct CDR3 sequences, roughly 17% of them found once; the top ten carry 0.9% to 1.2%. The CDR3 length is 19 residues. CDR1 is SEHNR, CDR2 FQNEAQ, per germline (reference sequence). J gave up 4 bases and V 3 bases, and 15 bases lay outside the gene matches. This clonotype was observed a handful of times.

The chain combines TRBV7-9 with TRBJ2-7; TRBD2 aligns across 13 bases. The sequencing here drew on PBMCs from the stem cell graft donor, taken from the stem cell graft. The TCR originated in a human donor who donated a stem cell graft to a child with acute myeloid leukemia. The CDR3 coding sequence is TGTGCCAGCAGCTTCCTGACTAGCGGGGGGCCTCCTTCTCCTTACGAGCAGTACGTC. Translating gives CASSFLTSGGPPSPYEQYV.